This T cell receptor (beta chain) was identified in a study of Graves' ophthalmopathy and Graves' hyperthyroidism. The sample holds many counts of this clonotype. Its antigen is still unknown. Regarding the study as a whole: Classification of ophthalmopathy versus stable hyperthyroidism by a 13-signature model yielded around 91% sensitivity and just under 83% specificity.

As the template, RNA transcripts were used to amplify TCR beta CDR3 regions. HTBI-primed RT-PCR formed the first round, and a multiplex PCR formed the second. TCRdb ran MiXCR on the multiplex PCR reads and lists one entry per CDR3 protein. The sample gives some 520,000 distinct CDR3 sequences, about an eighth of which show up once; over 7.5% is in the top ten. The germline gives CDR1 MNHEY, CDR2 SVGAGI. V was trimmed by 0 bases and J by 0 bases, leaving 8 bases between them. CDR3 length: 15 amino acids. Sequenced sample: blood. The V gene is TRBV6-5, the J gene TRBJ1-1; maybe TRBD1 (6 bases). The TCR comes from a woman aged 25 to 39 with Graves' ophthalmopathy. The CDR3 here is CASSYSGGVNTEAFF. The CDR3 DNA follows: TGTGCCAGCAGTTACTCAGGGGGGGTGAACACTGAAGCTTTCTTT.